The clone carrying this T cell receptor beta chain was found once. Its specificity is unknown. The V gene's germline CDR1 is MDHEN and CDR2 SYDVKM. The V segment lost 4 bases and the J segment 5 bases; nucleotides outside the gene matches: 12. The CDR3 consists of 17 residues. The data derive from a study of shared clonotypes between healthy human individuals. CD45RA-negative memory and CD45RA+ naive subsets were split from the CD4+ cells. Study-wide results and limits: Sharing across four donors was highest in naive CD4 (about 5%) and lowest in memory CD8 (around 0.4%). Memory subsets generally showed lower estimated richness than naive subsets.

Authors' data handling: In the immunoSEQ data, sequences were junction-only and lacked quality scores, so filtering differed. Using immunoSEQ multiplex PCR, the repertoire was profiled, and TCRdb retains in-frame clones only, with some absent. Clone size and the V and J calls come from that table; the DNA yielded D and trimming. Of over 2 million clones listed, about nine tenths are singletons. This chain uses TRBV28 with TRBJ1-1; 11 positions match TRBD1. The sample was naive CD4+ T cells from PBMCs. Indicated subset: CD45RA+ positively selected. This receptor was taken from a man younger than 30 in good health. Some clones in this sample may be carry-over from other donors' samples. The CDR3 sequence is CASSSLDRGLRETEAFF. The CDR3 DNA reads as TGTGCCAGCAGTTCTTTGGACAGGGGGCTACGAGAGACTGAAGCTTTCTTT.